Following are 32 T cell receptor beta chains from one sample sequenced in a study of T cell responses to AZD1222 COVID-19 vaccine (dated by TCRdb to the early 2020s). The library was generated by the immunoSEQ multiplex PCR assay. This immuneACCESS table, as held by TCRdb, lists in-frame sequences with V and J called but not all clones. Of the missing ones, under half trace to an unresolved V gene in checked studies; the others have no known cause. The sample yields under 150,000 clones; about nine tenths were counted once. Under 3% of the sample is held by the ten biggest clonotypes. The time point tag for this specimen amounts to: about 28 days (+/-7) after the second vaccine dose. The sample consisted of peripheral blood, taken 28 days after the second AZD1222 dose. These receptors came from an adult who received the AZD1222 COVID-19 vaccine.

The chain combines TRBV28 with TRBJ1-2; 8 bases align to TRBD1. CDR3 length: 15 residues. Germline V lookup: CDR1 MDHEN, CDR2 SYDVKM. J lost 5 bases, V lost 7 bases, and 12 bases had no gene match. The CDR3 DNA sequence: TGTGCCAGCACCCGAGCGGGACAGGACTTTTATGGCTACACCTTC. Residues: CASTRAGQDFYGYTF.

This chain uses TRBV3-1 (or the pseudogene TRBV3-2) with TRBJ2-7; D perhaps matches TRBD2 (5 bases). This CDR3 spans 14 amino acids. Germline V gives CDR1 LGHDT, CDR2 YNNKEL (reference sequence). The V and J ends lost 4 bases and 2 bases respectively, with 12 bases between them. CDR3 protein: CASSRDEGTYEQYF. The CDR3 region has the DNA TGTGCCAGCAGCCGAGATGAGGGAACCTACGAGCAGTACTTC.

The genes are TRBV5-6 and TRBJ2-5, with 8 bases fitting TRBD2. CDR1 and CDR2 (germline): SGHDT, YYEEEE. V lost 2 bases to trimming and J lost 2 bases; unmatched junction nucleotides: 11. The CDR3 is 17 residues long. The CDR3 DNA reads TGTGCCAGCAGCTTTTGGTCGGGAGCGGGGGATCAAGAGACCCAGTACTTC. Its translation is CASSFWSGAGDQETQYF.

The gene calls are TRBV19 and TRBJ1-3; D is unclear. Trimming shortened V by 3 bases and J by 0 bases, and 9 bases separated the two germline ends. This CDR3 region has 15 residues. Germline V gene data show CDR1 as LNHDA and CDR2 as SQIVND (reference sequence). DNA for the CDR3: TGTGCCAGTAGTATTTGGAATCCCTCTGGAAACACCATATATTTT. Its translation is CASSIWNPSGNTIYF. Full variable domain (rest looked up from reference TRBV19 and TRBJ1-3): DGGITQSPKYLFRKEGQNVTLSCEQNLNHDAMYWYRQDPGQGLRLIYYSQIVNDFQKGDIAEGYSVSREKKESFPLTVTSAQKNPTAFYLCASSIWNPSGNTIYFGEGSWLTVV.

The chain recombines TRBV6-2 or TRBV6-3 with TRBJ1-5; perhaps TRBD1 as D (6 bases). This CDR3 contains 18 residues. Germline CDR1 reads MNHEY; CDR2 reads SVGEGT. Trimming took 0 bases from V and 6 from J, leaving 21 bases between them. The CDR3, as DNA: TGTGCCAGCAGTTACTCCTTCCAACGGACAGTTTCCAGTCAGCCCCAGCATTTT. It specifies CASSYSFQRTVSSQPQHF.

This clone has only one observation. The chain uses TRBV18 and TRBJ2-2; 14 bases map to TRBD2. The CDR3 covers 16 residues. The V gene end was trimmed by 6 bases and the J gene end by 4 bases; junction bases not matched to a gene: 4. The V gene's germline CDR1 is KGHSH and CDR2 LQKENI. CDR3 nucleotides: TGTGCCAGCTCCCACGGGACTAGCGGGGGCACCGGGGAGCTGTTTTTT. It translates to CASSHGTSGGTGELFF.

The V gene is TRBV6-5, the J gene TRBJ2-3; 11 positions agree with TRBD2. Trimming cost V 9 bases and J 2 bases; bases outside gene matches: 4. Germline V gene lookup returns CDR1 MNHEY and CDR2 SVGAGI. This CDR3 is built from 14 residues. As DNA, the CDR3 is TGTGCCAGTAAACTAGCGGGGGACACAGATACGCAGTATTTT. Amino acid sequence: CASKLAGDTDTQYF.

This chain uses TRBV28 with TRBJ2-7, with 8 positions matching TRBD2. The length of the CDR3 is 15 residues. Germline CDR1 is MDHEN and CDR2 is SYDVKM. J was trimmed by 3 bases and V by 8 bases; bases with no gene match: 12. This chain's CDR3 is CASSRTRAGDYEQYF. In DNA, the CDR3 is TGTGCCAGCTCACGAACCAGAGCGGGGGACTACGAGCAGTACTTC. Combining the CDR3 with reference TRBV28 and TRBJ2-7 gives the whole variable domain DVKVTQSSRYLVKRTGEKVFLECVQDMDHENMFWYRQDPGLGLRLIYFSYDVKMKEKGDIPEGYSVSREKKERFSLILESASTNQTSMYLCASSRTRAGDYEQYFGPGTRLTVT.

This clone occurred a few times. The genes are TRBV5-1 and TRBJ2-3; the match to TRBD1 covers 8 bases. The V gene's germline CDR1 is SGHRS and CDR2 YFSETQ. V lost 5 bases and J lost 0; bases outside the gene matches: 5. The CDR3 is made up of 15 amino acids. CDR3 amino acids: CASSRDRGSTDTQYF. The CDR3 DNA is TGCGCCAGCAGTCGAGACAGGGGAAGCACAGATACGCAGTATTTT.

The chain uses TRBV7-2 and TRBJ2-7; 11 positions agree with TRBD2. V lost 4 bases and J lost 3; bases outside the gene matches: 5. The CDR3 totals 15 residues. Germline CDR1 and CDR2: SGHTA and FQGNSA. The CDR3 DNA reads TGTGCCAGCAGCTCTAGCGGGGGGCTTTTCTACGAGCAGTACTTC. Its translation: CASSSSGGLFYEQYF.

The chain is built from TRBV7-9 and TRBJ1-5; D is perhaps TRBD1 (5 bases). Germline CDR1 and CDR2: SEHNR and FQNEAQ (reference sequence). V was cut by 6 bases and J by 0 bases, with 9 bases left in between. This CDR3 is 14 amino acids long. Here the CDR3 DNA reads TGTGCCAGCAGTCAGGGTTCTAGCAATCAGCCCCAGCATTTT. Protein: CASSQGSSNQPQHF.

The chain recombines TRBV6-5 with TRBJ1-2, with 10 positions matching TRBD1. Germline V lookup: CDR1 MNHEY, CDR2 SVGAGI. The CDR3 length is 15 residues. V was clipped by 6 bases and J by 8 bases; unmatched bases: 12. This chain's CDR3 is CASSRGWTGGNGYTF. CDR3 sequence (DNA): TGTGCCAGCAGCCGGGGGTGGACAGGGGGGAACGGCTACACCTTC.

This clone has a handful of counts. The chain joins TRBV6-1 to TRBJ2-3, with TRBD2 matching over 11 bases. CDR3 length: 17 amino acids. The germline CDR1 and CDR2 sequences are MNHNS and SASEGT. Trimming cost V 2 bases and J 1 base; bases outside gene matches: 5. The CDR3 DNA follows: TGTGCCAGCAGTGAAAGTATTAGCGGGGGGGGCACAGATACGCAGTATTTT. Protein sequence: CASSESISGGGTDTQYF.

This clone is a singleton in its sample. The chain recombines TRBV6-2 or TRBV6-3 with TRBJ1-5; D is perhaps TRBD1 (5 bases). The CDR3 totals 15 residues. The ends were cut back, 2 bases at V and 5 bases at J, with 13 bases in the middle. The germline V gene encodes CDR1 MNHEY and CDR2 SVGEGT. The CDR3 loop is CASSYARGKHQPQHF. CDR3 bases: TGTGCCAGCAGTTACGCGCGGGGCAAGCATCAGCCCCAGCATTTT.

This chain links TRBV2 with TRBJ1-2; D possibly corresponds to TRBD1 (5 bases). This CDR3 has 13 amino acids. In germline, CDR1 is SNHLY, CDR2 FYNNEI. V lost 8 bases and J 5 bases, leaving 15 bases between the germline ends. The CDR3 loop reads CASGLNRGYGYTF. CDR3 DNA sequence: TGTGCCAGCGGATTAAATAGGGGTTATGGCTACACCTTC.

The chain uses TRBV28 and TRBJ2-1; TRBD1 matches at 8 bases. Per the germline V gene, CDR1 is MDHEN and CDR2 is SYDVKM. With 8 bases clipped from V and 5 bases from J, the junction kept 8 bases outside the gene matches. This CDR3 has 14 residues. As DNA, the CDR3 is TGTGCCAGCTATCAGGACAGGGTGAACAATGAGCAGTTCTTC. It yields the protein CASYQDRVNNEQFF.

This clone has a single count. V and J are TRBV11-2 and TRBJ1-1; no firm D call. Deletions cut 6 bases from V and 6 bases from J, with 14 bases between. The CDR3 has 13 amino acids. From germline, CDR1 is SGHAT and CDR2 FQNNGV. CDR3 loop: CASRIERVAEAFF. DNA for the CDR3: TGTGCCAGCAGGATCGAAAGGGTCGCTGAAGCTTTCTTT.

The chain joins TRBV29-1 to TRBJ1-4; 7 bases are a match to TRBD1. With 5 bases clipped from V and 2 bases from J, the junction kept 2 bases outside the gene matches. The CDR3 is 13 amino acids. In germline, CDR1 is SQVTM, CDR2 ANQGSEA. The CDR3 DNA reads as TGCAGCGTTAAGGACAGGACTAATGAAAAACTGTTTTTT. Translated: CSVKDRTNEKLFF.

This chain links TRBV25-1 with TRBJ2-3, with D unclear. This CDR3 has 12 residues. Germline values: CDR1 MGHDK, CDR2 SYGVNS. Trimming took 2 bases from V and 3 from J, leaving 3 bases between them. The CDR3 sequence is CASSEMTDTQYF. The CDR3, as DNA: TGTGCCAGCAGTGAAATGACAGATACGCAGTATTTT.

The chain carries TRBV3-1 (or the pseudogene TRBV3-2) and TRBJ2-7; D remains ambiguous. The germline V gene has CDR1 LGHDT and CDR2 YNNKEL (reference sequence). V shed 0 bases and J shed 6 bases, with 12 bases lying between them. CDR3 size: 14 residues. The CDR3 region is CASSQEGVDSEQYF. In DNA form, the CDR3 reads TGTGCCAGCAGCCAAGAAGGCGTAGACTCCGAGCAGTACTTC.

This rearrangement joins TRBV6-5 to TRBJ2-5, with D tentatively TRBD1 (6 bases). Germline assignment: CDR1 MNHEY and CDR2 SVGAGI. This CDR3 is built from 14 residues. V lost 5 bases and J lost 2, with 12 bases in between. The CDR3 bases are TGTGCCAGCAGTAGGGGGACCCGTCAAGAGACCCAGTACTTC. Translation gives CASSRGTRQETQYF.

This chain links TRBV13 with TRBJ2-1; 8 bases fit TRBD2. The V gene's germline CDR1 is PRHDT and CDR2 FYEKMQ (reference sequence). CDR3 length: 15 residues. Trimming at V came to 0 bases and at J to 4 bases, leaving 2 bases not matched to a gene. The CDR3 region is CASSLGGGVYNEQFF. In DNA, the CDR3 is TGTGCCAGCAGCTTAGGCGGGGGGGTTTACAATGAGCAGTTCTTC. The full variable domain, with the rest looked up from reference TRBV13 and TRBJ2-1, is AAGVIQSPRHLIKEKRETATLKCYPIPRHDTVYWYQQGPGQDPQFLISFYEKMQSDKGSIPDRFSAQQFSDYHSELNMSSLELGDSALYFCASSLGGGVYNEQFFGPGTRLTVL.

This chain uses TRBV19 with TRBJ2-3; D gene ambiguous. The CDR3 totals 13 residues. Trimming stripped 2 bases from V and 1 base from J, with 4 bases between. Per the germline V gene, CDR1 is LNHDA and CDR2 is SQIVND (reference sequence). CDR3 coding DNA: TGTGCCAGTAGTATACAGGGCACAGATACGCAGTATTTT. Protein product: CASSIQGTDTQYF.

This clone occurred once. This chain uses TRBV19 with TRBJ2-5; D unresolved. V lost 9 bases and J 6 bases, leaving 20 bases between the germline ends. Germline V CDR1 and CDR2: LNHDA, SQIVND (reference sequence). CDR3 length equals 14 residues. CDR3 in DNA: TGTGCCAGCGCAGAAGAGGCGAGTTCCCAGACCCAGTACTTC. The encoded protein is CASAEEASSQTQYF.

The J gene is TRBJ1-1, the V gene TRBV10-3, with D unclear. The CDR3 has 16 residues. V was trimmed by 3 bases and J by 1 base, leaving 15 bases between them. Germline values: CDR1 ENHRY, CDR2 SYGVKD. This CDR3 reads CAISDSSKGANTEAFF. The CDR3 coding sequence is TGTGCCATCAGTGATAGTTCGAAAGGAGCGAACACTGAAGCTTTCTTT.

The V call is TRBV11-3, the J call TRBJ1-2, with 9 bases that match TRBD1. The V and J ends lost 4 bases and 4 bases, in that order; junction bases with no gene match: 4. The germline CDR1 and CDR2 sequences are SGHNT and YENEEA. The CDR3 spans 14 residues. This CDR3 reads CASSSGTGLYGYTF. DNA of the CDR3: TGTGCCAGCAGCTCCGGGACAGGGCTCTATGGCTACACCTTC.

The DNA for the CDR3 is TGTGCCAGCAGTCTGAATTCCGGGACAGGGTCATACGAGCAGTACTTC. It translates to CASSLNSGTGSYEQYF. V gene TRBV28 combines with J gene TRBJ2-7; TRBD1 matches at 9 bases. The germline V gene has CDR1 MDHEN and CDR2 SYDVKM. Losses at the gene ends were 5 bases for V and 4 bases for J; bases not matched to a gene: 12. This CDR3 is built from 16 residues.

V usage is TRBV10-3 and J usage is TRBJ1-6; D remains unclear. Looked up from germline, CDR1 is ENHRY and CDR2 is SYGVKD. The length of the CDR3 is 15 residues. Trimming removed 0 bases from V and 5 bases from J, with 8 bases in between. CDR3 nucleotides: TGTGCCATCAGTGAGTCGGGCGACGATAATTCACCCCTCCACTTT. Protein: CAISESGDDNSPLHF.

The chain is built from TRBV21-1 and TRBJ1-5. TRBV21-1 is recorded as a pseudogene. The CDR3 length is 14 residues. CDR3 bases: TGTGCCAGCAGCCTCCTAGGGAGGGATCAGCCCCAGCATTTT. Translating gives CASSLLGRDQPQHF.

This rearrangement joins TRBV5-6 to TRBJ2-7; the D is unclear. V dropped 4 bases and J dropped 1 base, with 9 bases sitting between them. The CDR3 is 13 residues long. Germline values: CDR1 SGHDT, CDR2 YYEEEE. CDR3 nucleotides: TGTGCCAGCAGCACCGACCTGTCCTACGAGCAGTACTTC. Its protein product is CASSTDLSYEQYF.

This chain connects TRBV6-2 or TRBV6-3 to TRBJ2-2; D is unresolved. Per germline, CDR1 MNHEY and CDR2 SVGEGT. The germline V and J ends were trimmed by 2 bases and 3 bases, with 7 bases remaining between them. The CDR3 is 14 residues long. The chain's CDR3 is CASSYASDTGELFF. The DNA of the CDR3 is TGTGCCAGCAGTTACGCCTCGGACACCGGGGAGCTGTTTTTT.

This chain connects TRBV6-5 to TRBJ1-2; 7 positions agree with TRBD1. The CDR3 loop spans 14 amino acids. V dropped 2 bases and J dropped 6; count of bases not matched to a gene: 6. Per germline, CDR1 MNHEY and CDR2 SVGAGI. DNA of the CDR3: TGTGCCAGCAGTTACCAACAGGGGAGGAATGGCTACACCTTC. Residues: CASSYQQGRNGYTF.